Below are 27 T cell receptor beta chains sequenced from a single sample in a study of cytomegalovirus exposure and HLA in healthy donors. Amplification used 60 Vbeta primers and 13 Jbeta primers. Method: immunoSEQ multiplex PCR; TCRdb's copy keeps in-frame clones and lacks some. The table lists over 65,000 clones, around 72% of them singletons. The specimen sequenced was PBMCs. These receptors were taken from a woman in her twenties or thirties in good health and CMV-seropositive.

This clone was observed at least ten times. The chain has TRBV9 and TRBJ2-3, with TRBD2 matching over 16 bases. Germline V gene data show CDR1 as SGDLS and CDR2 as YYNGEE. With 2 bases clipped from V and 3 bases from J, the junction kept 12 bases outside the gene matches. The CDR3 has 20 amino acids. The CDR3 coding sequence is TGTGCCAGCAGCGTTGCGCTTACCGGGACTAGCGGGAGGGGTACAGATACGCAGTATTTT. It specifies CASSVALTGTSGRGTDTQYF.

V gene TRBV29-1 combines with J gene TRBJ2-5, with 8 bases that match TRBD1. Germline CDR1 reads SQVTM; CDR2 reads ANQGSEA. The CDR3 contains 12 residues. After removal of 1 base from V and 6 bases from J, the junction contained 1 base not matched to a gene. CDR3 sequence reads: CSVEGTGKTQYF. CDR3 nucleotide sequence: TGCAGCGTTGAAGGGACAGGGAAGACCCAGTACTTC.

This rearrangement joins TRBV10-3 to TRBJ2-1; 14 nucleotides line up with TRBD2. This CDR3 contains 15 residues. V was pared by 4 bases and J by 8 bases, with 4 bases of the junction left unmatched. Germline V gene lookup returns CDR1 ENHRY and CDR2 SYGVKD. The chain's CDR3 is CAISGGLAGADEQFF. For the CDR3, the DNA is TGTGCCATCAGTGGGGGACTAGCGGGAGCGGATGAGCAGTTCTTC.

The J gene is TRBJ2-1, the V gene TRBV6-4, with TRBD2 matching 8 bases. Trimming cost V 9 bases and J 6 bases; bases outside gene matches: 7. Germline CDR1 is MRHNA and CDR2 is SNTAGT. This CDR3 is 13 amino acids long. This CDR3 is CASGAGEANEQFF. For the CDR3, the DNA is TGTGCCAGTGGAGCGGGAGAGGCCAATGAGCAGTTCTTC.

This clone has a single count. This chain uses TRBV11-1 with TRBJ2-5; 11 bases align to TRBD2. The length of the CDR3 is 17 residues. Germline CDR1 is SGHAT and CDR2 is FQDESV (reference sequence). J was trimmed by 5 bases and V by 2 bases; bases with no gene match: 10. The CDR3 is CASSLNIRLAGGETQYF. CDR3 nucleotide sequence: TGTGCCAGCAGCTTAAATATCCGGCTAGCGGGAGGCGAGACCCAGTACTTC.

The chain links TRBV27 to TRBJ2-7, with a tentative D call TRBD1 (7 bases). Per the germline V gene, CDR1 is MNHEY and CDR2 is SMNVEV (reference sequence). CDR3 length equals 15 residues. V dropped 2 bases and J dropped 6 bases, with 17 bases sitting between them. Here the CDR3 DNA reads TGTGCCAGCAGTTTAGGGACCAGGGGGGACGGCGAGCAGTACTTC. This encodes CASSLGTRGDGEQYF.

The chain combines TRBV9 with TRBJ2-5; 8 positions match TRBD2. The junction had 7 bases not matched to a gene; V was cut back by 1 base and J by 5 bases. Germline V CDR1 and CDR2: SGDLS, YYNGEE. The CDR3 consists of 15 residues. The CDR3 protein is CASSVFAGGSETQYF. The CDR3 DNA reads as TGTGCCAGCAGCGTATTCGCGGGAGGAAGTGAGACCCAGTACTTC.

The rearrangement links TRBV2 to TRBJ2-1; D not resolved. CDR1 and CDR2 (germline): SNHLY, FYNNEI. The CDR3 runs to 13 residues. V lost 7 bases to trimming and J lost 9 bases, with 16 bases between them. CDR3 loop: CASIPELTPEQFF. CDR3 coding DNA: TGTGCCAGCATTCCGGAGTTAACCCCTGAGCAGTTCTTC.

The CDR3 DNA reads TGCAGCGTTGAAGGGAGGGGTACAGGCTACGAGCAGTACTTC. Protein sequence: CSVEGRGTGYEQYF. The rearrangement joins TRBV29-1 to TRBJ2-7; TRBD2 is a possible D gene (6 bases). The germline V and J ends were trimmed by 1 base and 3 bases, with 13 bases remaining between them. From germline, CDR1 is SQVTM and CDR2 ANQGSEA. CDR3 size: 14 residues.

This chain uses TRBV25-1 with TRBJ2-3; D unclear. V was trimmed by 3 bases and J by 1 base, leaving 5 bases between them. The germline gives CDR1 MGHDK, CDR2 SYGVNS. The CDR3 totals 13 residues. The CDR3 reads CASSEAGTDTQYF. The CDR3, as DNA: TGTGCCAGCAGTGAGGCCGGCACAGATACGCAGTATTTT.

This chain uses TRBV27 with TRBJ1-5, with 8 bases fitting TRBD1. V shed 6 bases, J shed 4 bases, and the junction held 8 bases outside the gene matches. CDR3 length equals 15 residues. Germline V CDR1 and CDR2: MNHEY, SMNVEV (reference sequence). The CDR3 nucleotides are TGTGCCAGCAGCCCAAATAGACAGGGGAATCAGCCCCAGCATTTT. Amino acids: CASSPNRQGNQPQHF.

This clone was counted only a few times. The chain recombines TRBV5-1 with TRBJ1-1; TRBD1 might be the D (5 bases). V lost 5 bases, J lost 5 bases, and 16 bases lay in between. The CDR3 is 14 residues long. Germline loops: CDR1 SGHRS, CDR2 YFSETQ. CDR3 region: CASRTGLRRTEAFF. The CDR3 DNA follows: TGCGCCAGCAGGACGGGACTCCGGAGGACTGAAGCTTTCTTT.

This clone was seen just once. V gene TRBV6-5 combines with J gene TRBJ1-5; D is unclear. The length of the CDR3 is 13 residues. In germline, CDR1 is MNHEY, CDR2 SVGAGI. V lost 5 bases, J lost 5 bases, and 10 bases lay in between. CDR3 amino acids: CASSEAFDQPQHF. DNA for the CDR3: TGTGCCAGCAGTGAAGCATTTGATCAGCCCCAGCATTTT.

This chain connects TRBV5-8 to TRBJ1-3; D gene ambiguous. The ends were cut back, 0 bases at V and 0 bases at J, with 10 bases in the middle. The CDR3 is made up of 16 amino acids. CDR1 SGHTS and CDR2 YDEGEE come from the germline V gene. CDR3 coding DNA: TGTGCCAGCAGCTTGGGAGATTATCCCTCTGGAAACACCATATATTTT. This codes for CASSLGDYPSGNTIYF.

This sequence joins TRBV18 and TRBJ1-4; 7 bases agree with TRBD1. From germline, CDR1 is KGHSH and CDR2 LQKENI. This CDR3 contains 15 residues. V lost 3 bases to trimming and J lost 5 bases; unmatched junction nucleotides: 6. CDR3 sequence: CASSPSGQANEKLFF. CDR3 nucleotides: TGTGCCAGCTCACCTAGTGGACAGGCAAATGAAAAACTGTTTTTT. The full variable domain, completed using reference TRBV18 and TRBJ1-4, is NAGVMQNPRHLVRRRGQEARLRCSPMKGHSHVYWYRQLPEEGLKFMVYLQKENIIDESGMPKERFSAEFPKEGPSILRIQQVVRGDSAAYFCASSPSGQANEKLFFGSGTQLSVL.

The sample holds one count of this clone. The rearrangement links TRBV10-3 to TRBJ2-5, with D hard to call. Germline-derived CDR1 and CDR2 are ENHRY and SYGVKD. Trimming pared 2 bases from V and 3 bases from J, leaving 10 bases between. The CDR3 covers 14 residues. The CDR3 region has the DNA TGTGCCATCAGTGAGAACAGTTTGGAAGAGACCCAGTACTTC. As protein: CAISENSLEETQYF.

The rearrangement uses TRBV5-4 and TRBJ1-2; the D gene is possibly TRBD1 (6 bases). The CDR3 totals 14 residues. Germline CDR1 SGHNT, CDR2 YYREEE (reference sequence). Trimming cost V 0 bases and J 2 bases, with 8 bases left between them. In nucleotides, the CDR3 is TGTGCCAGCAGCTTGGAACAGGGAAACTATGGCTACACCTTC. Its translation: CASSLEQGNYGYTF.

The CDR3 reads CAISPNQETQYF. The CDR3 nucleotides read TGTGCCATCAGTCCAAACCAAGAGACCCAGTACTTC. The chain carries TRBV10-3 and TRBJ2-5; D ambiguous. The V gene lost 5 bases and the J gene lost 0 bases, with 4 bases spanning the gap. Germline V gene sequence: CDR1 ENHRY, CDR2 SYGVKD. The CDR3 has 12 amino acids.

The table lists this clone with a few counts. The chain couples TRBV6-1 to TRBJ1-5, with unresolved D. V was pared by 3 bases and J by 7 bases, with 10 bases between. Germline V CDR1 and CDR2: MNHNS, SASEGT. The length of the CDR3 is 13 residues. CDR3 DNA: TGTGCCAGCAGTGAGCAGAATTTGCAGCCCCAGCATTTT. This translates into CASSEQNLQPQHF.

This clone has only one observation. This rearrangement joins TRBV6-4 to TRBJ2-3; 8 nucleotides agree with TRBD2. Trimming took 4 bases from V and 0 from J; bases not matched to a gene: 3. The CDR3 runs to 15 residues. Germline-derived CDR1 and CDR2 are MRHNA and SNTAGT. Here the CDR3 DNA reads TGTGCCAGCAGTGCCCAGCGGGGGAGCACAGATACGCAGTATTTT. It is translated as CASSAQRGSTDTQYF.

This clone was found a few times. This sequence joins TRBV6-6 and TRBJ1-6; possible D gene TRBD1, 6 bases. The CDR3 is made up of 16 amino acids. Germline V CDR1 and CDR2: MNHNY, SVGAGI (reference sequence). V was trimmed by 6 bases and J by 5 bases, leaving 17 bases between them. The CDR3 nucleotides are TGTGCCAGCAGCCAAGGGGGACCACGGGATAATTCACCCCTCCACTTT. It codes for CASSQGGPRDNSPLHF.

This rearrangement joins TRBV28 to TRBJ2-7; tentative D call: TRBD1 (6 bases). The germline CDR1 and CDR2 sequences are MDHEN and SYDVKM. V was pared by 5 bases and J by 3 bases, with 14 bases between. This CDR3 comprises 14 residues. Here the CDR3 DNA reads TGTGCCAGCAGTCTACCCCGGACAGTCTACGAGCAGTACTTC. Its protein is CASSLPRTVYEQYF.

The chain combines TRBV29-1 with TRBJ2-7; TRBD2 agrees at 7 bases. Germline loops: CDR1 SQVTM, CDR2 ANQGSEA. The CDR3 sequence is 15 residues long. V trimming: 6 bases; J trimming: 0 bases; junction bases outside the gene matches: 11. This CDR3 reads CSVTPASGFSYEQYF. In DNA form, the CDR3 reads TGCAGCGTAACCCCGGCTAGCGGCTTCTCCTACGAGCAGTACTTC.

The chain joins TRBV5-8 to TRBJ2-2; TRBD2 matches 8 bases. Trimming removed 4 bases from V and 6 bases from J; junction bases left unmatched: 8. The CDR3 length is 15 residues. The germline V gene encodes CDR1 SGHTS and CDR2 YDEGEE. The CDR3 DNA reads as TGTGCCAGCAGCCCCACCGGGACTAGGGCCGGGGAGCTGTTTTTT. Encoded protein: CASSPTGTRAGELFF.

This chain uses TRBV2 with TRBJ2-7; 10 nucleotides match TRBD2. Trimming cost V 2 bases and J 4 bases; bases outside gene matches: 8. This CDR3 is 16 amino acids long. Germline V gene sequence: CDR1 SNHLY, CDR2 FYNNEI. CDR3 sequence (DNA): TGTGCCAGCAGTGAATGGGCTAGCGGGGGTAGGTACGAGCAGTACTTC. It is translated as CASSEWASGGRYEQYF.

V gene TRBV6-1 combines with J gene TRBJ1-5; 8 bases fit TRBD1. V gave up 2 bases and J gave up 4 bases; unmatched junction bases: 7. CDR1 and CDR2 from the germline V gene are MNHNS and SASEGT. The CDR3 spans 16 residues. The CDR3 DNA reads TGTGCCAGCAGTGAAATAGCCGGACAGGGAAATCAGCCCCAGCATTTT. Its protein is CASSEIAGQGNQPQHF.

This chain uses TRBV29-1 with TRBJ2-2, with 7 bases aligning to TRBD1. Germline CDR1 reads SQVTM; CDR2 reads ANQGSEA. V shed 4 bases, J shed 2 bases, and the junction held 4 bases outside the gene matches. The CDR3 runs 14 residues. CDR3 residues: CSVGWDSNTGELFF. The CDR3 DNA reads TGCAGCGTTGGCTGGGACAGTAACACCGGGGAGCTGTTTTTT.